These 18 T cell receptor beta chains came from one sample sequenced in a study of T cells expressing NK-cell markers. TCRdb reprocessed the 5' RACE reads; each CDR3 protein has one entry and no DNA is given. In all, the sample yields about 550,000 distinct CDR3 sequences. The sequenced material came from blood T cells: a sorted CD56 or NKG2C T cell subset, CD4+ or CD8+ T cells, or bulk PBMC T cells (not recorded which). The receptors here all came from a man aged 18 to 30 in good health.

V and J are TRBV12-3 or TRBV12-4 and TRBJ1-4. This CDR3 spans 15 amino acids. The CDR3 sequence is CASSSKGRGSEKLFF.

CDR3: CASSSRPQRDNEKLFF. The gene calls are TRBV5-1 and TRBJ1-4. The length of the CDR3 is 16 residues. Per germline, CDR1 SGHRS and CDR2 YFSETQ. The full variable domain, rest sourced from reference TRBV5-1 and TRBJ1-4, is KAGVTQTPRYLIKTRGQQVTLSCSPISGHRSVSWYQQTPGQGLQFLFEYFSETQRNKGNFPGRFSGRQFSNSRSEMNVSTLELGDSALYLCASSSRPQRDNEKLFFGSGTQLSVL.

The chain carries TRBV28 and TRBJ2-1. CDR3 length equals 13 residues. Per germline, CDR1 MDHEN and CDR2 SYDVKM. Here the CDR3 reads CASSRTIINEQFF.

This rearrangement joins TRBV20-1 to TRBJ1-1. Germline-derived CDR1 and CDR2 are DFQATT and SNEGSKA (reference sequence). This CDR3 is built from 13 residues. The CDR3 spells CSASQREITEAFF.

The J gene is TRBJ2-1, the V gene TRBV12-3 or TRBV12-4; TCRdb's D call, TRBD1, is unchecked because there is no DNA. CDR3 size: 17 residues. CDR3: CASTTGLGGQFLQEQFF.

The V and J genes are TRBV27 and TRBJ2-7. CDR1 is MNHEY and CDR2 is SMNVEV in the germline V gene (reference sequence). The CDR3 extends over 11 amino acids. The CDR3 protein is CASSGLGEQYF.

This chain joins TRBV28 and TRBJ2-7. The germline V gene has CDR1 MDHEN and CDR2 SYDVKM. CDR3 length: 14 residues. CDR3 residues: CASSPHAYGYEQYF.

The genes are TRBV27 and TRBJ1-1; with no DNA, the TCRdb D assignment of TRBD1 cannot be verified. The germline V gene has CDR1 MNHEY and CDR2 SMNVEV (reference sequence). There are 14 residues in the CDR3. CDR3: CASSFVFGAAEAFF.

The rearrangement links TRBV7-6 to TRBJ2-2. The CDR3 sequence is 15 residues long. CDR1 SGHVS and CDR2 FNYEAQ come from the germline V gene. CDR3 residues: CASSLGSANTGELFF.

The CDR3 here is CASSYRTVSGELFF. The chain is built from TRBV6-5 and TRBJ2-2; TCRdb's D call of TRBD1 is untestable without DNA. The V gene's germline CDR1 is MNHEY and CDR2 SVGAGI. The CDR3 sequence is 14 residues long.

The chain joins TRBV12-3 or TRBV12-4 to TRBJ2-1; TCRdb calls TRBD2, which cannot be checked without DNA. This CDR3 comprises 16 residues. The CDR3 sequence: CASSLTGTRIYNEQFF.

The chain carries TRBV27 and TRBJ2-7; TCRdb names TRBD1, which stays unverified in the absence of DNA. The CDR3 spans 12 residues. CDR1 MNHEY and CDR2 SMNVEV come from the germline V gene (reference sequence). CDR3: CATRTGTYEQYF.

J is TRBJ2-6 and V is TRBV10-3; TCRdb proposes TRBD1, but this gene call is untestable without DNA. This CDR3 contains 17 residues. Looked up from germline, CDR1 is ENHRY and CDR2 is SYGVKD. Here the CDR3 reads CAIRGQTDLSGANVLTF.

The J gene is TRBJ1-2, the V gene TRBV12-3 or TRBV12-4. This CDR3 has 13 residues. CDR3 sequence reads: CASSSDNPGGYTF.

This CDR3 reads CASSLEAGFGYTF. V gene TRBV7-2 combines with J gene TRBJ1-2; the D call of TRBD1 rests on TCRdb alone, since no DNA is present to check it. The germline gives CDR1 SGHTA, CDR2 FQGNSA. The length of the CDR3 is 13 residues. The full variable domain, rest sourced from reference TRBV7-2 and TRBJ1-2, is GAGVSQSPSNKVTEKGKDVELRCDPISGHTALYWYRQSLGQGLEFLIYFQGNSAPDKSGLPSDRFSAERTGGSVSTLTIQRTQQEDSAVYLCASSLEAGFGYTFGSGTRLTVV.

The rearrangement uses TRBV5-1 and TRBJ1-1; TCRdb outputs TRBD1, but without DNA this stays unchecked. CDR3 length: 15 amino acids. CDR1 and CDR2 (germline): SGHRS, YFSETQ. Here the CDR3 reads CASSLGSRDATEAFF.

The chain carries TRBV6-5 and TRBJ2-1; TCRdb proposes TRBD1, but this gene call is untestable without DNA. This CDR3 has 16 residues. The germline V gene encodes CDR1 MNHEY and CDR2 SVGAGI. The CDR3 here is CASSYSGPLGYNEQFF.

This chain joins TRBV5-1 and TRBJ1-4; TCRdb outputs TRBD1, but without DNA this stays unchecked. Germline CDR1 reads SGHRS; CDR2 reads YFSETQ. The CDR3 sequence is 16 residues long. The CDR3 spells CASSFPTGGTNEKLFF. The variable domain in full, completed from reference TRBV5-1 and TRBJ1-4, reads KAGVTQTPRYLIKTRGQQVTLSCSPISGHRSVSWYQQTPGQGLQFLFEYFSETQRNKGNFPGRFSGRQFSNSRSEMNVSTLELGDSALYLCASSFPTGGTNEKLFFGSGTQLSVL.